These 9 T cell receptor beta chains share one sample of origin, sequenced in a study of identical twins. In TCRdb, the 5' RACE reads were re-called with MiXCR into one record per CDR3 protein. The sample has hundreds of thousands of distinct CDR3 sequences, about 7% seen once. These data were also filed under a second study, of yellow fever vaccine responses in identical twins.

Material for sequencing was PBMCs. The receptors derive from a woman between 18 and 29 years old in good health.

The chain uses TRBV2 and TRBJ2-7, with 7 bases aligning to TRBD1. The germline gives CDR1 SNHLY, CDR2 FYNNEI. With V trimmed by 3 bases and J by 4 bases, 9 bases remained unmatched. The CDR3 is 15 residues long. This CDR3 reads CASSEGVRGRYEQYF. In nucleotides, the CDR3 is TGTGCCAGCAGTGAGGGGGTAAGGGGGCGATACGAGCAGTACTTC.

The chain employs TRBV20-1 and TRBJ1-1; no clear D. The CDR3 extends over 14 amino acids. CDR1 and CDR2 (germline): DFQATT, SNEGSKA (reference sequence). The ends were cut back, 2 bases at V and 6 bases at J, with 16 bases in the middle. CDR3 DNA sequence: TGCAGTGCTAGACGCCGCATGTGGAATCCTGAAGCTTTCTTT. This translates into CSARRRMWNPEAFF.

The chain carries TRBV25-1 and TRBJ2-2; tentatively, D is TRBD2 (5 bases). V shed 6 bases and J shed 7 bases, with 12 bases lying between them. Germline V CDR1 and CDR2: MGHDK, SYGVNS. The CDR3 sequence is 13 residues long. The chain's CDR3 is CASRRDEIGELFF. In DNA form, the CDR3 reads TGTGCCAGCAGGAGGGATGAAATCGGGGAGCTGTTTTTT.

This clonotype was recorded at least ten times. The chain links TRBV2 to TRBJ1-2; D gene uncertain. With 11 bases removed from V and 4 bases from J, the gap between germline ends came to 14 bases. This CDR3 has 12 amino acids. CDR1 is SNHLY and CDR2 is FYNNEI in the germline V gene. The CDR3: CADPAAPYGYTF. The CDR3 DNA reads as TGTGCCGACCCGGCAGCCCCCTATGGCTACACCTTC.

This clonotype appeared many times. The chain recombines TRBV11-2 with TRBJ2-3, with 10 bases that match TRBD1. Unmatched junction bases numbered 10, after V lost 6 bases and J lost 4 bases. Per the germline V gene, CDR1 is SGHAT and CDR2 is FQNNGV. The CDR3 has 16 residues. CDR3 region: CASRPPGQGSSDTQYF. CDR3 nucleotides: TGTGCCAGCAGGCCTCCGGGACAGGGGTCTTCAGATACGCAGTATTTT. Supplemented by reference TRBV11-2 and TRBJ2-3, the full variable domain reads EAGVAQSPRYKIIEKRQSVAFWCNPISGHATLYWYQQILGQGPKLLIQFQNNGVVDDSQLPKDRFSAERLKGVDSTLKIQPAKLEDSAVYLCASRPPGQGSSDTQYFGPGTRLTVL.

In DNA, the CDR3 is TGTGCCAGCAGCCAAGGTGCGGGGGGCCCCTACAATGAGCAGTTCTTC. This translates into CASSQGAGGPYNEQFF. The V call is TRBV4-2, the J call TRBJ2-1; 8 bases fit TRBD2. Germline-derived CDR1 and CDR2 are LGHNA and YNFKEQ. The ends lost 1 base at V and 2 bases at J; junction bases unmatched: 4. This CDR3 is built from 16 residues.

The chain employs TRBV20-1 and TRBJ1-1, with D unresolved. The CDR3 covers 14 residues. From germline, CDR1 is DFQATT and CDR2 SNEGSKA (reference sequence). V lost 2 bases and J lost 1, with 11 bases in between. The CDR3 region has the DNA TGCAGTGCTAGACCCGGGGAGGCGAACACTGAAGCTTTCTTT. It is translated as CSARPGEANTEAFF.

Comments on this clonotype: One end of the junction is discordant with germline, which a read error may explain. This chain uses TRBV7-9 with TRBJ2-7; the match to TRBD1 covers 8 bases. This CDR3 has 11 amino acids. Looked up from germline, CDR1 is SEHNR and CDR2 is FQNEAQ (reference sequence). The CDR3 DNA reads TGTGCCAGCAGCTACCGGGACAGGATGAACTTC. Its protein product is CASSYRDRMNF. Drawing the rest from reference TRBV7-9 and TRBJ2-7, the complete variable domain is DTGVSQNPRHKITKRGQNVTFRCDPISEHNRLYWYRQTLGQGPEFLTYFQNEAQLEKSRLLSDRFSAERPKGSFSTLEIQRTEQGDSAMYLCASSYRDRMNFGPGTRLTVT.

This clonotype turned up a few times. V and J are TRBV6-1 and TRBJ2-3; D is ambiguous. This CDR3 comprises 15 residues. The V end lost 6 bases, the J end lost 0 bases, and 13 bases lay between the germline ends. Looked up from germline, CDR1 is MNHNS and CDR2 is SASEGT. CDR3 coding DNA: TGTGCCAGCAGGATATATCTCAGTAGCACAGATACGCAGTATTTT. Protein product: CASRIYLSSTDTQYF.